The present T cell receptor (beta chain) was sequenced within a study of shared clonotypes between healthy human individuals. Study-wide results and limits: Clonotypes shared by all four sorted-subset donors had higher generation probabilities than non-shared clonotypes. Memory subsets generally showed lower estimated richness than naive subsets.

Turning to this clone: Its specificity is not known. Other DNA sequences in the sample encode the same CDR3.

Only in-frame clones appear in the TCRdb table, and some are missing; sequencing was by immunoSEQ multiplex PCR. The data hold approximately 2.5 million clones, with 93% observed a single time. The donors, all of them Caucasian adults, lived in Nashville, Tennessee. This CDR3 has 13 residues. J was trimmed by 5 bases and V by 5 bases; bases with no gene match: 3. Germline V lookup: CDR1 MNHNS, CDR2 SASEGT. The V call is TRBV6-1, the J call TRBJ1-5; 7 bases are shared with TRBD1. The sequence derives from a man younger than 35 in good health. Some clones in this sample may be carry-over from other donors' samples. Material: naive CD4+ T cells from PBMCs. Regarding subset: CD45RA+ positively selected. The CDR3 DNA is TGTGCCAGCAGTCGACAGGGAGATCAGCCCCAGCATTTT. It encodes CASSRQGDQPQHF.